The 11 T cell receptor beta chains in this list originate from one sample, sequenced in a study of T cells in Graves' hyperthyroidism and ophthalmopathy. TCR beta CDR3 sequences were amplified from RNA transcripts. TCR CDR3 regions were first amplified by RT-PCR with HTBI primers. TCRdb reprocessed the multiplex PCR reads with MiXCR, giving one entry per CDR3 protein. The sample contains hundreds of thousands of distinct CDR3 sequences, around 16% of which appear only once. The source material was blood. Every receptor here comes from a woman aged 25 to 39 with Graves' hyperthyroidism.

This clonotype appeared many times. The CDR3 here is CASSRTGGDYEKLFF. In nucleotides, the CDR3 is TGTGCCAGCAGCCGAACAGGGGGCGATTATGAAAAACTGTTTTTT. J is TRBJ1-4 and V is TRBV2; TRBD1 matches 9 bases. Germline values: CDR1 SNHLY, CDR2 FYNNEI. The length of the CDR3 is 15 residues. V gave up 6 bases and J gave up 6 bases; unmatched junction bases: 8.

This clonotype showed up many times. The rearrangement joins TRBV14 to TRBJ2-7, with 9 positions matching TRBD2. Germline CDR1 SGHDN, CDR2 FVKESK. The CDR3 is 15 residues long. The V gene end was trimmed by 6 bases and the J gene end by 6 bases; junction bases not matched to a gene: 12. The CDR3 loop is CASSPQAGGPSEQYF. The CDR3 nucleotides read TGTGCCAGCAGTCCCCAGGCGGGAGGGCCATCCGAGCAGTACTTC.

In this sample, this clonotype turned up a few times. The CDR3 is CSAGYSGTGAEAFF. In nucleotides, the CDR3 is TGCAGTGCTGGCTACTCCGGGACAGGGGCTGAAGCTTTCTTT. The chain carries TRBV20-1 and TRBJ1-1; 10 bases match TRBD1. CDR1 and CDR2 (germline): DFQATT, SNEGSKA (reference sequence). The CDR3 covers 14 residues. V lost 5 bases and J lost 6; bases outside the gene matches: 9.

In its sample, this clonotype was seen many times. The chain has TRBV20-1 and TRBJ2-7; D is uncertain. CDR3 size: 12 residues. Between the trimmed V and J ends, which lost 3 bases and 4 bases, there was a span of 10 bases. Germline V gene data show CDR1 as DFQATT and CDR2 as SNEGSKA (reference sequence). This chain's CDR3 is CSASPYGYEQYF. The CDR3 nucleotides read TGCAGTGCTAGCCCCTACGGTTACGAGCAGTACTTC.

The gene calls are TRBV4-2 and TRBJ2-1, with 13 bases aligning to TRBD2. Germline CDR1 is LGHNA and CDR2 is YNFKEQ. The V gene end was trimmed by 0 bases and the J gene end by 9 bases; junction bases not matched to a gene: 5. CDR3 length: 16 amino acids. In DNA, the CDR3 is TGTGCCAGCAGCCAAGATGAAGGACTAGCGGGAGCTGAGCAGTTCTTC. It codes for CASSQDEGLAGAEQFF.

The rearrangement joins TRBV15 to TRBJ1-1; D is perhaps TRBD1 (5 bases). This CDR3 has 16 residues. V was clipped by 2 bases and J by 3 bases, with 16 bases between them. Germline loops: CDR1 LNHNV, CDR2 YYDKDF (reference sequence). CDR3 loop: CATSRFPGTGYTEAFF. The CDR3 coding sequence is TGTGCCACCAGCAGATTCCCGGGGACCGGGTACACTGAAGCTTTCTTT.

This clonotype has ten or more counts. This chain links TRBV2 with TRBJ2-5; D might be TRBD1 (5 bases). CDR1 and CDR2 from the germline V gene are SNHLY and FYNNEI. The CDR3 extends over 15 amino acids. V was trimmed by 4 bases and J by 7 bases, leaving 19 bases between them. In DNA, the CDR3 is TGTGCCAGCAGTGCCCGACCTAAAGAGCAGGGGACCCAGTACTTC. Its protein is CASSARPKEQGTQYF.

In this sample, this clonotype turned up many times. CDR3 sequence: CASSLDNYGYTF. The CDR3 nucleotides read TGTGCCAGCAGTCTAGATAACTATGGCTACACCTTC. The chain carries TRBV7-9 and TRBJ1-2; D ambiguous. With 6 bases removed from V and 1 base from J, the gap between germline ends came to 6 bases. The germline V gene encodes CDR1 SEHNR and CDR2 FQNEAQ (reference sequence). This CDR3 has 12 residues.

The gene calls are TRBV5-6 and TRBJ2-1; 12 nucleotides agree with TRBD2. Germline loops: CDR1 SGHDT, CDR2 YYEEEE. The CDR3 extends over 14 amino acids. V was pared by 2 bases and J by 9 bases, with 3 bases of the junction left unmatched. CDR3 nucleotides: TGTGCCAGCAGCTTCATGACTAGCGGGGGTGAGCAGTTCTTC. Its protein is CASSFMTSGGEQFF.

This clonotype was detected only a few times. The chain links TRBV30 to TRBJ1-1; D unclear. Germline V CDR1 and CDR2: GTSNPN, SVGIG (reference sequence). This CDR3 region has 14 residues. V was trimmed by 2 bases and J by 1 base, leaving 11 bases between them. The CDR3 DNA sequence: TGTGCCTGGAGTATGGGGAAAACGAACACTGAAGCTTTCTTT. Translation: CAWSMGKTNTEAFF.

There are a few counts of this clonotype. The chain carries TRBV20-1 and TRBJ1-3; tentative D call: TRBD1 (6 bases). Trimming cost V 3 bases and J 1 base, with 16 bases left between them. The CDR3 is 16 residues long. Germline assignment: CDR1 DFQATT and CDR2 SNEGSKA (reference sequence). CDR3 bases: TGCAGTGCTAGGCAGGGGCATTCGTATTCTGGAAACACCATATATTTT. Translation: CSARQGHSYSGNTIYF.